The present entry profiles one T cell receptor (beta chain) with its context. This sample was taken from a study of blood T cells in healthy people across ages. The CDR3 has 13 residues. V lost 5 bases to trimming and J lost 1 base, with 8 bases between them. The germline CDR1 and CDR2 sequences are LNHNV and YYDKDF (reference sequence). Roughly 10 milliliters was the volume of peripheral blood drawn from each donor. Using a J-beta primer mix together with a sample-barcoded 5' primer, a second PCR was run for roughly 6 to 11 cycles. Sequencing yielded, for each sample, at least 3 million paired-end reads carrying CDR3. Using its own MiXCR run on the 5' RACE reads, TCRdb lists one record per CDR3 protein. The sample lists hundreds of thousands of distinct CDR3 sequences, about half occurring once.

The sequenced material came from blood. The source is a woman aged 55 to 70 in good health. The chain joins TRBV15 to TRBJ1-1; D gene ambiguous. The CDR3 coding sequence is TGTGCCACCAGCCTTCAGAGGAACACTGAAGCTTTCTTT. It encodes CATSLQRNTEAFF.